This T cell receptor beta chain came from a study of T-cell memory formation after mild COVID-19. Study background: Across donors, TCR clusters were largely donor specific.

On this clonotype itself: The antigen is not known.

This CDR3 has 17 amino acids. Per germline, CDR1 KGHDR and CDR2 SFDVKD. The ends lost 3 bases at V and 7 bases at J; junction bases unmatched: 11. TCRdb recomputed calls from the 5' RACE reads with MiXCR, one row per CDR3 protein. The profile shows roughly 600,000 distinct CDR3 sequences, more than 15% of them singletons. Study-level findings and limits: Pre-infection memory already had some responding clones, implying cross-reactive memory joined.

The chain links TRBV24-1 to TRBJ2-2, with 9 nucleotides matching TRBD1. The sequenced material came from PBMCs or a T cell subset sorted from them (not recorded which). This TCR was sampled from an adult woman who had mild COVID-19 (a few samples of this study predate the infection). Cell type and time point are not known. The CDR3 loop reads CATSDRPGTGYGGELFF. The CDR3 DNA follows: TGTGCCACCAGTGATAGACCCGGGACAGGGTATGGCGGGGAGCTGTTTTTT.